The 31 T cell receptor beta chains listed next were all sequenced from one sample in a study of OX40 agonist ivuxolimab in advanced cancers. Profiling relied on immunoSEQ multiplex PCR, and the TCRdb table lists in-frame clones only, not all of them. Altogether about 93,000 clones are present, about 91% being singletons, with the ten largest covering 0.45% to 0.6%. Specimen: CD4+ or CD8+ T cells sorted from blood, collected in a trial of the OX40 agonist ivuxolimab. These receptors were collected from an adult with an advanced solid tumor such as melanoma, head and neck, liver or kidney cancer.

This chain links TRBV5-8 with TRBJ1-4; no reliable D call. Germline CDR1 reads SGHTS; CDR2 reads YDEGEE. The V end lost 4 bases, the J end lost 5 bases, and 15 bases lay between the germline ends. This CDR3 is 15 amino acids long. The CDR3 sequence: CASSSLGRLNEKLFF. CDR3 nucleotides: TGTGCCAGCAGCAGTCTCGGACGGCTAAATGAAAAACTGTTTTTT.

This chain connects TRBV7-9 to TRBJ2-7; 9 nucleotides align to TRBD2. This CDR3 has 15 amino acids. With V trimmed by 5 bases and J by 8 bases, 13 bases remained unmatched. Germline CDR1 SEHNR, CDR2 FQNEAQ (reference sequence). The CDR3 region is CASSPSGRTIVKQYF. The CDR3 DNA sequence: TGTGCCAGCAGCCCGAGCGGGAGGACAATTGTAAAGCAGTACTTC.

The chain carries TRBV5-4 and TRBJ2-7; possible D gene TRBD1, 5 bases. CDR1 is SGHNT, CDR2 YYREEE, per germline (reference sequence). The CDR3 runs to 14 residues. The V end lost 5 bases, the J end lost 2 bases, and 14 bases lay between the germline ends. CDR3 residues: CASSQGANPYEQYF. CDR3 bases: TGTGCCAGCAGTCAAGGGGCGAATCCCTACGAGCAGTACTTC.

The chain combines TRBV11-3 with TRBJ2-1; D gene ambiguous. This CDR3 region has 13 residues. The germline gives CDR1 SGHNT, CDR2 YENEEA. V was cut by 4 bases and J by 6 bases, with 10 bases left in between. CDR3 nucleotides: TGTGCCAGCAGCTCCTATTCTCCCAATGAGCAGTTCTTC. This sequence encodes CASSSYSPNEQFF. Filled out from reference TRBV11-3 and TRBJ2-1, the complete variable domain reads EAGVVQSPRYKIIEKKQPVAFWCNPISGHNTLYWYLQNLGQGPELLIRYENEEAVDDSQLPKDRFSAERLKGVDSTLKIQPAELGDSAVYLCASSSYSPNEQFFGPGTRLTVL.

This clone was seen more than once but under ten times. This sequence joins TRBV6-1 and TRBJ2-7; D gene unclear. From germline, CDR1 is MNHNS and CDR2 SASEGT. Between the trimmed V and J ends, which lost 0 bases and 0 bases, there was a span of 9 bases. The CDR3 runs to 15 residues. CDR3 bases: TGTGCCAGCAGTGAAGCCTGGCCCCTCTCCTACGAGCAGTACTTC. This encodes CASSEAWPLSYEQYF.

This chain joins TRBV6-1 and TRBJ1-5; D perhaps matches TRBD1 (6 bases). CDR1 and CDR2 (germline): MNHNS, SASEGT. This CDR3 is 15 amino acids long. Trimming removed 5 bases at V and 4 bases at J, with 15 bases between. CDR3 protein: CASSSGTIENQPQHF. CDR3 sequence (DNA): TGTGCCAGCAGTTCCGGGACAATCGAAAATCAGCCCCAGCATTTT.

This clone was recorded only once. V usage is TRBV9 and J usage is TRBJ1-4; 7 bases map to TRBD1. The CDR3 has 15 residues. Germline V CDR1 and CDR2: SGDLS, YYNGEE. J lost 5 bases, V lost 3 bases, and 7 bases had no gene match. The CDR3 coding sequence is TGTGCCAGCAGCGCCGGGACAGTAGTCAATGAAAAACTGTTTTTT. This sequence encodes CASSAGTVVNEKLFF.

The gene calls are TRBV5-1 and TRBJ2-2, with D possibly matching TRBD2 (6 bases). The CDR3 length is 15 residues. Trimming removed 0 bases from V and 4 bases from J, with 10 bases in between. Germline V gene lookup returns CDR1 SGHRS and CDR2 YFSETQ. CDR3 region: CASSLELASTGELFF. The CDR3 nucleotides read TGCGCCAGCAGCTTGGAACTAGCTAGCACCGGGGAGCTGTTTTTT.

The chain joins TRBV7-9 to TRBJ1-2; 8 bases fit TRBD1. Trimming took 5 bases from V and 8 from J; bases not matched to a gene: 7. Germline-derived CDR1 and CDR2 are SEHNR and FQNEAQ (reference sequence). The CDR3 is 13 residues long. The CDR3 nucleotides read TGTGCCAGCAGCCCGGACAGGGAAGTGGGCTACACCTTC. It translates to CASSPDREVGYTF.

The rearrangement uses TRBV18 and TRBJ2-3; D may correspond to TRBD1 or TRBD2 (6 bases each). Germline CDR1 reads KGHSH; CDR2 reads LQKENI. Trimming took 5 bases from V and 7 from J, leaving 16 bases between them. The CDR3 covers 14 residues. CDR3 nucleotides: TGTGCCAGCTCAACGGAAGGGGGGAGGAATACGCAGTATTTT. Amino acid sequence: CASSTEGGRNTQYF.

This chain's CDR3 is CAWSAMTGNQETQYF. CDR3 DNA sequence: TGTGCCTGGAGTGCCATGACAGGAAACCAAGAGACCCAGTACTTC. The V and J genes are TRBV30 and TRBJ2-5, with D possibly being TRBD1 (6 bases). Germline V gene data show CDR1 as GTSNPN and CDR2 as SVGIG (reference sequence). The ends were cut back, 1 base at V and 0 bases at J, with 12 bases in the middle. This CDR3 comprises 15 residues. The variable domain in full, completed from reference TRBV30 and TRBJ2-5, reads SQTIHQWPATLVQPVGSPLSLECTVEGTSNPNLYWYRQAAGRGLQLLFYSVGIGQISSEVPQNLSASRPQDRQFILSSKKLLLSDSGFYLCAWSAMTGNQETQYFGPGTRLLVL.

Regarding this clone: A junction boundary mismatches the germline segment, possibly from a read error. This chain joins TRBV5-1 and TRBJ1-3; D may be TRBD1 (6 bases). There are 15 residues in the CDR3. Germline CDR1 SGHRS, CDR2 YFSETQ. The CDR3 loop is CASSTTGNSGNTTYF. The CDR3 DNA is TGCGCCAGCAGCACGACAGGAAACTCTGGAAACACCACATATTTT.

CDR3 residues: CASRPPSYEQYF. DNA of the CDR3: TGTGCCAGCAGACCCCCATCTTACGAGCAGTACTTC. The V and J genes are TRBV2 and TRBJ2-7; D gene ambiguous. The V gene's germline CDR1 is SNHLY and CDR2 FYNNEI. The ends were cut back, 6 bases at V and 4 bases at J, with 10 bases in the middle. This CDR3 is 12 amino acids long.

This clone was counted a single time. The V and J genes are TRBV19 and TRBJ2-1, with 7 bases identical to TRBD1. V gave up 5 bases and J gave up 0 bases; unmatched junction bases: 13. The length of the CDR3 is 18 residues. Germline V CDR1 and CDR2: LNHDA, SQIVND (reference sequence). The CDR3 nucleotides read TGTGCCAGTAGTGCAGAGACCGGGACAGCGAGCTCCTACAATGAGCAGTTCTTC. Translating it yields CASSAETGTASSYNEQFF.

As to this clone: The same CDR3 arises from other DNA sequences in this sample as well. The chain is built from TRBV10-2 and TRBJ1-5; D unclear. Germline V gives CDR1 WSHSY, CDR2 SAAADI. With 7 bases removed from V and 3 bases from J, the gap between germline ends came to 7 bases. The CDR3 covers 12 residues. The CDR3 DNA reads as TGCGCCAGCACCTCACTCAATCAGCCCCAGCATTTT. Its protein is CASTSLNQPQHF.

This chain joins TRBV6-5 and TRBJ1-2; weak D call: TRBD1 (5 bases). Germline V lookup: CDR1 MNHEY, CDR2 SVGAGI. The V end was cut by 0 bases, the J end by 10 bases, with 15 bases between. The CDR3 length is 14 residues. The CDR3, as DNA: TGTGCCAGCAGTTACTCTTCAGGGAACACCCTCTACACCTTC. It encodes CASSYSSGNTLYTF.

The chain joins TRBV9 to TRBJ1-2, with unresolved D. Per the germline V gene, CDR1 is SGDLS and CDR2 is YYNGEE. The CDR3 has 13 amino acids. The V and J ends lost 0 bases and 7 bases respectively, with 10 bases between them. CDR3 sequence: CASSVVGGSGYTF. In DNA, the CDR3 is TGTGCCAGCAGCGTAGTTGGAGGGTCTGGCTACACCTTC.

The chain employs TRBV6-1 and TRBJ2-1; D unclear. Germline V gene data show CDR1 as MNHNS and CDR2 as SASEGT. V was shortened by 6 bases and J by 8 bases, with 14 bases between the two germline ends. The CDR3 runs 13 residues. This CDR3 is CASRMKILDEQFF. The CDR3 DNA reads as TGTGCCAGCAGGATGAAAATATTGGATGAGCAGTTCTTC.

The CDR3 loop reads CASTSGFAYNEKLFF. The CDR3 coding sequence is TGTGCCAGCACCTCGGGGTTTGCCTACAATGAAAAACTGTTTTTT. This rearrangement joins TRBV6-5 to TRBJ1-4, with no clear D. With 7 bases removed from V and 5 bases from J, the gap between germline ends came to 17 bases. Germline CDR1 is MNHEY and CDR2 is SVGAGI. The CDR3 loop spans 15 amino acids.

The rearrangement links TRBV6-4 to TRBJ1-4, with no clear D. There are 18 residues in the CDR3. Germline V CDR1 and CDR2: MRHNA, SNTAGT. Between the trimmed V and J ends, which lost 6 bases and 0 bases, there was a span of 20 bases. The DNA for the CDR3 is TGTGCCAGCAGGAGGGCGGCCTATCCCGGTGCAACTAATGAAAAACTGTTTTTT. This gives the protein CASRRAAYPGATNEKLFF.

V gene TRBV7-9 combines with J gene TRBJ2-4, with 7 bases that match TRBD1. The CDR3 contains 16 residues. The germline CDR1 and CDR2 sequences are SEHNR and FQNEAQ (reference sequence). J gave up 8 bases and V 2 bases, and 12 bases lay outside the gene matches. This chain's CDR3 is CASSLSALGGADIQYF. In DNA, the CDR3 is TGTGCCAGCAGCTTATCGGCCCTAGGGGGCGCGGACATTCAGTACTTC.

V and J are TRBV5-1 and TRBJ2-4; TRBD1 or TRBD2 may be the D gene (5 bases each). V lost 3 bases to trimming and J lost 4 bases, with 11 bases between them. Germline V gene lookup returns CDR1 SGHRS and CDR2 YFSETQ. This CDR3 has 14 amino acids. In DNA, the CDR3 is TGCGCCAGCAGCTCGGTGGGGGATAAAAACATTCAGTACTTC. Its translation: CASSSVGDKNIQYF.

This rearrangement joins TRBV30 to TRBJ1-3; TRBD1 is a possible D gene (5 bases). Per the germline V gene, CDR1 is GTSNPN and CDR2 is SVGIG (reference sequence). The CDR3 runs to 15 residues. V lost 3 bases, J lost 4 bases, and 16 bases lay in between. This CDR3 reads CAWREFGALGNTIYF. DNA for the CDR3: TGTGCCTGGAGGGAATTCGGGGCGTTAGGAAACACCATATATTTT.

CDR3: CASSESRGAVGTEAFF. The CDR3, as DNA: TGTGCCAGCAGTGAATCACGGGGGGCGGTGGGCACTGAAGCTTTCTTT. This chain joins TRBV25-1 and TRBJ1-1; perhaps TRBD1 as D (6 bases). Trimming removed 1 base at V and 4 bases at J, with 16 bases between. CDR1 and CDR2 from the germline V gene are MGHDK and SYGVNS. This CDR3 comprises 16 residues.

The chain carries TRBV21-1 and TRBJ2-7; the table's D call, TRBD2, was not checked against the DNA. TRBV21-1 is a pseudogene locus. The CDR3 loop spans 15 amino acids. CDR3 bases: TGTGCCAGCAGCAAAGTAGGGGAGGAAGCCTACGAGCAGTACTTC. The encoded protein is CASSKVGEEAYEQYF.

The chain is built from TRBV6-4 and TRBJ1-5, with 7 bases fitting TRBD1. This CDR3 is built from 13 residues. The V gene end was trimmed by 5 bases and the J gene end by 6 bases; junction bases not matched to a gene: 4. The germline CDR1 and CDR2 sequences are MRHNA and SNTAGT. The CDR3 nucleotides are TGTGCCAGCAGTACAGGGGAGGGTCAGCCCCAGCATTTT. Residues: CASSTGEGQPQHF.

The V gene is TRBV10-2, the J gene TRBJ2-7, with 9 bases lining up with TRBD2. The V segment lost 0 bases and the J segment 9 bases; nucleotides outside the gene matches: 9. The CDR3 consists of 15 residues. Germline lookup yields CDR1 WSHSY and CDR2 SAAADI. The CDR3 DNA follows: TGCGCCAGCAGTGAGTCGATAGGCGGGAGGGACGGGCAGTACTTC. This gives the protein CASSESIGGRDGQYF.

J is TRBJ2-2 and V is TRBV5-1, with D unclear. The CDR3 covers 15 residues. The V gene's germline CDR1 is SGHRS and CDR2 YFSETQ. V dropped 4 bases and J dropped 7 bases, with 17 bases sitting between them. The CDR3, as DNA: TGCGCCAGCAGCCCGTCGATCGGTCGTGGCGGGGAGCTGTTTTTT. As protein: CASSPSIGRGGELFF. Full variable domain (rest looked up from reference TRBV5-1 and TRBJ2-2): KAGVTQTPRYLIKTRGQQVTLSCSPISGHRSVSWYQQTPGQGLQFLFEYFSETQRNKGNFPGRFSGRQFSNSRSEMNVSTLELGDSALYLCASSPSIGRGGELFFGEGSRLTVL.

The chain employs TRBV4-1 and TRBJ2-3; TRBD2 matches 9 bases. Germline trimming cut 1 base from V and 5 bases from J; bases unmatched to any gene: 7. The CDR3 has 16 amino acids. Germline CDR1 reads MGHRA; CDR2 reads YSYEKL. Written as DNA, the CDR3 is TGCGCCAGCAGCCAAGTCGGGCGGGGGGGCGGAGATACGCAGTATTTT. This gives the protein CASSQVGRGGGDTQYF.

This clone was seen only once. J is TRBJ2-3 and V is TRBV5-4, with TRBD1 matching over 8 bases. V shed 4 bases, J shed 4 bases, and the junction held 5 bases outside the gene matches. This CDR3 region has 14 residues. Germline-derived CDR1 and CDR2 are SGHNT and YYREEE (reference sequence). The CDR3 region has the DNA TGTGCCAGCAGCCGTCGGACAGGGCCAGATACGCAGTATTTT. As protein: CASSRRTGPDTQYF.

This clone appeared once. The chain couples TRBV5-1 to TRBJ2-1; D may correspond to TRBD1 or TRBD2 (6 bases each). The CDR3 is 15 residues long. Germline CDR1 is SGHRS and CDR2 is YFSETQ. The V gene lost 4 bases and the J gene lost 10 bases, with 21 bases spanning the gap. CDR3 amino acids: CASSPQTGGGREQFF. The CDR3 region has the DNA TGCGCCAGCAGCCCTCAGACCGGAGGGGGGAGAGAGCAGTTCTTC.